This is a list of T cell receptor beta chains from one sample in a study of blood T cell repertoires in COVID-19. Method: immunoSEQ multiplex PCR; TCRdb's copy keeps in-frame clones and lacks some. The sample consists of fewer than 250,000 clones, about 88% of them appearing once. The sequencing input was PBMCs or T cells enriched from blood (not recorded which). Receptor source: a woman aged 40 to 50 in a cohort exposed to, infected with or recovered from COVID-19 (not recorded which). Each CDR3 is given with its conserved first and last residue. D genes are given only for firm matches. The size field is filled for only some rows; it gives once, few, many or a size class.

v_gene	abundance	d_gene	j_gene	len	CDR3nt	CDR3aa
TRBV25-1	-	TRBD2	TRBJ2-2	18	TGTGCCAGCAGTGAAAGATTAAGGCTAGCGGGGGGTCACGGGGAGCTGTTTTTT	CASSERLRLAGGHGELFF
TRBV5-1	-	TRBD1	TRBJ1-2	18	TGCGCCAGCAGCTTGTGGGCCGCAGGGGGAGAGTGGGACTATGGCTACACCTTC	CASSLWAAGGEWDYGYTF
TRBV6-5	-	-	TRBJ1-3	14	TGTGCCAGCGGAGAGCGTCTCTCTGGAAACACCATATATTTT	CASGERLSGNTIYF
TRBV29-1	-	TRBD1	TRBJ1-1	15	TGCAGCGTTAACCGGGACAGAAGTTGGAACACTGAAGCTTTCTTT	CSVNRDRSWNTEAFF
TRBV3-1/TRBV3-2	-	TRBD2	TRBJ2-1	15	TGTGCCAGCAGCCAAGAAGCGGGGGGCTACAATGAGCAGTTCTTC	CASSQEAGGYNEQFF
TRBV4-1	-	-	TRBJ1-5	14	TGCGCCAGCAGCCAATATCGGGATGGACAGCCCCAGCATTTT	CASSQYRDGQPQHF
TRBV19	-	-	TRBJ2-5	16	TGTGCCAGTAGTATAGCTAGGACGGGGGTGGCAGAGACCCAGTACTTC	CASSIARTGVAETQYF
TRBV27	-	TRBD1	TRBJ1-5	14	TGTGCCAGCAGTTCCTTAGACAGGGACCAGCCCCAGCATTTT	CASSSLDRDQPQHF
TRBV7-9	-	-	TRBJ1-5	15	TGTGCCAGCAGCTTACACATTTATAGCAATCAGCCCCAGCATTTT	CASSLHIYSNQPQHF
TRBV4-2	-	-	TRBJ2-3	18	TGTGCCAGCAGCCAAGGTCGTCTTCTAGCGTTGGGGGAAGATACGCAGTATTTT	CASSQGRLLALGEDTQYF
TRBV29-1	-	-	TRBJ2-5	12	TGCAGCGTTGCTGGCTCCCGAGAGACCCAGTACTTC	CSVAGSRETQYF
TRBV7-9	once	TRBD1	TRBJ1-2	16	TGTGCCAGCAGCCACGGGGATAGGGACAGGGTCAGGGGCTACACCTTC	CASSHGDRDRVRGYTF
TRBV29-1	-	TRBD2	TRBJ2-7	14	TGCAGCGTTGAGGGGACTAGCGGGACGGGCGAGCAGTACTTC	CSVEGTSGTGEQYF
TRBV2	-	TRBD1	TRBJ2-7	14	TGTGCCAGCAAAAGGGGACAGGGGGCCGCCGAGCAGTACTTC	CASKRGQGAAEQYF
TRBV5-8	-	-	TRBJ1-1	15	TGTGCCAGCAGCTGGCCTAGGGAGGTGAACACTGAAGCTTTCTTT	CASSWPREVNTEAFF
TRBV4-3	few	-	TRBJ2-7	13	TGCGCCAGCAGCCAAGATAGTGTAGCGTCACAGTACTTC	CASSQDSVASQYF
TRBV19	-	-	TRBJ2-2	17	TGTGCCAGTAGTATAGCCGGGAGAAGGGAAAACGCCGGGGAGCTGTTTTTT	CASSIAGRRENAGELFF
TRBV7-9	few	TRBD1	TRBJ1-1	15	TGTGCCAGCAGCCCATTGGGGGACAGGGACACTGAAGCTTTCTTT	CASSPLGDRDTEAFF
TRBV15	-	TRBD1	TRBJ2-7	14	TGTGCCACCAGCACTCGGACAGGGGAATACGAGCAGTACTTC	CATSTRTGEYEQYF
TRBV13	-	-	TRBJ2-1	18	TGTGCCAGCACCATGTCAACCGGGGGACTTTCAAGACCGAATGAGCAGTTCTTC	CASTMSTGGLSRPNEQFF
TRBV7-2	-	-	TRBJ2-3	15	TGTGCCAGCAGCTTGGGCAGGCCCAGCACAGATACGCAGTATTTT	CASSLGRPSTDTQYF
TRBV5-5	-	-	TRBJ2-3	14	TGTGCCAGCAGCTTGGAGCGGCCCACAGATACGCAGTATTTT	CASSLERPTDTQYF
TRBV9	-	TRBD1	TRBJ2-2	16	TGTGCCAGCAGCGGTCAGGGACAGATGAACACCGGGGAGCTGTTTTTT	CASSGQGQMNTGELFF
TRBV10-3	few	-	TRBJ2-1	12	TGTGCCATCAGTCACAGGATAGATGAGCAGTTCTTC	CAISHRIDEQFF
TRBV30	-	TRBD1	TRBJ2-1	15	TGTGCCTGGAGTTTGCGGACAGGGGGGTACAATGAGCAGTTCTTC	CAWSLRTGGYNEQFF
TRBV6-5	once	TRBD1	TRBJ1-4	15	TGTGCCAGCAGGGAGGGACAGATAAAAGGGGAAAAACTGTTTTTT	CASREGQIKGEKLFF
TRBV19	-	-	TRBJ2-1	15	TGTGCCAGTAGTATTAGTGGAACAGGGTACAATGAGCAGTTCTTC	CASSISGTGYNEQFF
TRBV29-1	-	-	TRBJ1-1	13	TGCAGCGTGTCGCGAGGCCAGAACACTGAAGCTTTCTTT	CSVSRGQNTEAFF
TRBV12-3/TRBV12-4	-	TRBD2	TRBJ2-5	13	TGTGCCAGCACTAGCGGGGGACAAGAGACCCAGTACTTC	CASTSGGQETQYF
TRBV21-1	-	-	TRBJ1-5	15	TGTGCCAGCATCTTCCTGAGGGCAGACAATCAGCCCCAGCATTTT	CASIFLRADNQPQHF
TRBV6-4	-	TRBD1	TRBJ2-3	16	TGTGCCAGCAGTGTTAGGACAGGGGGCGATCCAGATACGCAGTATTTT	CASSVRTGGDPDTQYF
TRBV29-1	once	TRBD2	TRBJ2-2	13	TGCAGCGTTAGGCGGGGGGGTACCGGGGAGCTGTTTTTT	CSVRRGGTGELFF
TRBV27	-	-	TRBJ2-3	16	TGTGCCAGCAGTCTCCTACCCCTGATAGCCGGAGATACGCAGTATTTT	CASSLLPLIAGDTQYF
TRBV23-1	-	-	TRBJ1-1	17	TGCGCCAGCAGTCTAACCATGCCACCTCTCGGGAACACTGAAGCTTTCTTT	CASSLTMPPLGNTEAFF
TRBV20-1	-	-	TRBJ1-2	11	TGCAGTGCTTCAGGACAGTATGGCTACACCTTC	CSASGQYGYTF
TRBV5-6	-	-	TRBJ2-7	13	TGTGCCAGCAGCTTGGCCGCAGGTTTCGAGCAGTACTTC	CASSLAAGFEQYF
TRBV28	-	TRBD1	TRBJ2-7	15	TGTGCCAGCAGTACCGGGACAGGGAAGTTCTACGAGCAGTACTTC	CASSTGTGKFYEQYF
TRBV27	-	TRBD2	TRBJ2-5	16	TGTGCCAGCAGTTTGGCCGGCGGGAGGGCCTTAGAGACCCAGTACTTC	CASSLAGGRALETQYF
TRBV4-2	-	TRBD2	TRBJ2-1	18	TGTGCCAGCAGCCAGGCTCCTAGCGGGCTCCCAACCTACAATGAGCAGTTCTTC	CASSQAPSGLPTYNEQFF
TRBV24-1	-	-	TRBJ1-5	15	TGTGCCACCAGTGACCCTACAGAAATCAATCAGCCCCAGCATTTT	CATSDPTEINQPQHF
TRBV6-2/TRBV6-3	-	TRBD2	TRBJ2-7	19	TGTGCCAGCAGTCATAATGAGGGTAGCGGGCCGGGCCTCTCCTACGAGCAGTACTTC	CASSHNEGSGPGLSYEQYF
TRBV28	many	-	TRBJ1-1	13	TGTGCCAGCAGTTTCGGTGGGAGCACTGAAGCTTTCTTT	CASSFGGSTEAFF
TRBV11-2	few	TRBD2	TRBJ2-2	15	TGTGCCAGCAGCTCCATAGCGGGACGCGCCGGGGAGCTGTTTTTT	CASSSIAGRAGELFF
TRBV25-1	-	-	TRBJ1-4	14	TGTGCCAGCAGCACAGGAGCAACTAATGAAAAACTGTTTTTT	CASSTGATNEKLFF
TRBV5-1	-	-	TRBJ2-2	14	TGCGCCAGCATCCCCCCAACTAACACCGGGGAGCTGTTTTTT	CASIPPTNTGELFF
TRBV6-6	-	TRBD2	TRBJ2-5	15	TGTGCCAGCAGTTACTCGATCGGGAGGGGGGGGACCCAGTACTTC	CASSYSIGRGGTQYF
TRBV11-3	-	-	TRBJ2-1	15	TGTGCCAGCAGCTTGTTCGGGAGTTCCTACAATGAGCAGTTCTTC	CASSLFGSSYNEQFF